This passage covers 23 T cell receptor beta chains from one sample sequenced in a study of OX40 agonist ivuxolimab in advanced cancers. TCRdb's copy holds only in-frame clones and misses some; the assay was immunoSEQ multiplex PCR. In the table there are just under 20,000 clones, 74% of which are singletons. The sample here was CD4+ or CD8+ T cells sorted from blood, taken in a trial of the OX40 agonist ivuxolimab. These receptors all stem from an adult with an advanced solid tumor such as melanoma, head and neck, liver or kidney cancer.

The chain recombines TRBV19 with TRBJ2-2; TRBD1 matches 9 bases. V was clipped by 5 bases and J by 0 bases; unmatched bases: 4. The germline gives CDR1 LNHDA, CDR2 SQIVND (reference sequence). The CDR3 covers 16 residues. The CDR3 region is CASSLGTGTNTGELFF. The CDR3 DNA sequence: TGTGCCAGTAGTCTTGGGACAGGGACGAACACCGGGGAGCTGTTTTTT.

The chain couples TRBV13 to TRBJ2-5; the D is unclear. V was shortened by 1 base and J by 2 bases, with 11 bases between the two germline ends. CDR1 and CDR2 (germline): PRHDT, FYEKMQ (reference sequence). The CDR3 consists of 15 residues. The CDR3 reads CASSLVGWDQETQYF. The CDR3 bases are TGTGCCAGCAGCTTAGTGGGGTGGGATCAAGAGACCCAGTACTTC.

The chain carries TRBV28 and TRBJ1-3, with D maybe TRBD1 (6 bases). The CDR3 is made up of 15 amino acids. Germline CDR1 reads MDHEN; CDR2 reads SYDVKM. V lost 2 bases to trimming and J lost 3 bases, with 11 bases between them. CDR3 DNA: TGTGCCAGCAGTTTAGGCAGGGGAGGTGGAAACACCATATATTTT. It yields the protein CASSLGRGGGNTIYF.

The chain links TRBV7-3 to TRBJ2-7; 10 bases align to TRBD1. V was clipped by 0 bases and J by 2 bases; unmatched bases: 10. The CDR3 spans 18 residues. Germline V CDR1 and CDR2: SGHTA, FQGTGA. The CDR3 DNA reads TGTGCCAGCAGCTTAACGTTAATAGGGACAGGGGTACCCTACGAGCAGTACTTC. Its protein is CASSLTLIGTGVPYEQYF.

The J gene is TRBJ2-5, the V gene TRBV6-5; the match to TRBD2 covers 10 bases. Germline loops: CDR1 MNHEY, CDR2 SVGAGI. The CDR3 sequence is 15 residues long. Germline trimming cut 5 bases from V and 4 bases from J; bases unmatched to any gene: 7. The chain's CDR3 is CASSPIAGGGETQYF. CDR3 bases: TGTGCCAGCAGTCCTATAGCGGGGGGAGGAGAGACCCAGTACTTC.

The V call is TRBV18, the J call TRBJ1-2; D unresolved. The V and J ends lost 8 bases and 8 bases respectively, with 15 bases between them. Germline assignment: CDR1 KGHSH and CDR2 LQKENI. The CDR3 runs to 12 residues. CDR3 DNA sequence: TGTGCCAGCACACAGAGCGACGAGGGCTACACCTTC. Protein product: CASTQSDEGYTF.

J is TRBJ2-7 and V is TRBV7-8, with D perhaps matching TRBD1 (5 bases). Trimming stripped 2 bases from V and 7 bases from J, with 15 bases between. The CDR3 totals 14 residues. Per the germline V gene, CDR1 is SGHVS and CDR2 is FQNEAQ. As DNA, the CDR3 is TGTGCCAGCAGCTTACTGGGGCAGAGTGGTGAGCAGTACTTC. It codes for CASSLLGQSGEQYF.

The V gene is TRBV5-1, the J gene TRBJ1-2; D might be TRBD1 (6 bases). V lost 0 bases, J lost 2 bases, and 11 bases lay in between. The germline V gene encodes CDR1 SGHRS and CDR2 YFSETQ. The length of the CDR3 is 15 residues. The CDR3 reads CASSLGRGQNYGYTF. For the CDR3, the DNA is TGCGCCAGCAGCTTGGGACGGGGGCAGAACTATGGCTACACCTTC. Full variable domain (outside the CDR3, taken from reference TRBV5-1 and TRBJ1-2): KAGVTQTPRYLIKTRGQQVTLSCSPISGHRSVSWYQQTPGQGLQFLFEYFSETQRNKGNFPGRFSGRQFSNSRSEMNVSTLELGDSALYLCASSLGRGQNYGYTFGSGTRLTVV.

This chain uses TRBV19 with TRBJ2-1; TRBD2 aligns across 8 bases. The CDR3 is 13 amino acids. CDR1 and CDR2 (germline): LNHDA, SQIVND (reference sequence). J lost 6 bases, V lost 5 bases, and 3 bases had no gene match. The CDR3 DNA reads as TGTGCCAGTAGTCGGGGGGGGCTCAATGAGCAGTTCTTC. Its translation is CASSRGGLNEQFF. Combining the CDR3 with reference TRBV19 and TRBJ2-1 gives the whole variable domain DGGITQSPKYLFRKEGQNVTLSCEQNLNHDAMYWYRQDPGQGLRLIYYSQIVNDFQKGDIAEGYSVSREKKESFPLTVTSAQKNPTAFYLCASSRGGLNEQFFGPGTRLTVL.

Here the CDR3 DNA reads TGTGCCAGCAGTTACTATGGGGGGATTGACTATGGCTACACCTTC. Translated, it gives CASSYYGGIDYGYTF. The chain recombines TRBV6-5 with TRBJ1-2, with a possible D match to TRBD1 (5 bases). Germline-derived CDR1 and CDR2 are MNHEY and SVGAGI. This CDR3 comprises 15 residues. With 1 base removed from V and 3 bases from J, the gap between germline ends came to 12 bases.

The chain couples TRBV5-1 to TRBJ1-1, with D perhaps matching TRBD1 (6 bases). V lost 4 bases and J 0 bases, leaving 19 bases between the germline ends. Germline loops: CDR1 SGHRS, CDR2 YFSETQ. This CDR3 is built from 17 residues. The CDR3 DNA is TGCGCCAGCAGCGAGCGCCCCTGGGACACCTTGAACACTGAAGCTTTCTTT. It yields the protein CASSERPWDTLNTEAFF. Looking up the rest from reference TRBV5-1 and TRBJ1-1 gives the full variable domain: KAGVTQTPRYLIKTRGQQVTLSCSPISGHRSVSWYQQTPGQGLQFLFEYFSETQRNKGNFPGRFSGRQFSNSRSEMNVSTLELGDSALYLCASSERPWDTLNTEAFFGQGTRLTVV.

The J gene is TRBJ2-7, the V gene TRBV11-2; 9 bases are a match to TRBD1. After removal of 4 bases from V and 1 base from J, the junction contained 11 bases not matched to a gene. CDR3 length: 17 amino acids. Germline V CDR1 and CDR2: SGHAT, FQNNGV. This CDR3 is CASSSLQGAIPSYEQYF. The CDR3 DNA follows: TGTGCCAGCAGCTCGCTACAGGGGGCTATCCCTTCCTACGAGCAGTACTTC.

This chain uses TRBV4-2 with TRBJ2-7; the D call may be TRBD1 or TRBD2 (5 bases each). The germline CDR1 and CDR2 sequences are LGHNA and YNFKEQ. V lost 5 bases to trimming and J lost 3 bases, with 17 bases between them. This CDR3 comprises 15 residues. Here the CDR3 reads CASSARDGPFYEQYF. The DNA for the CDR3 is TGTGCCAGCAGCGCACGGGACGGACCTTTCTACGAGCAGTACTTC.

In this sample, this clone turned up a few times. The J gene is TRBJ1-3, the V gene TRBV19, with 8 bases aligning to TRBD1. The CDR3 is 12 residues long. The germline gives CDR1 LNHDA, CDR2 SQIVND (reference sequence). The trim removed 9 bases at V and 4 bases at J, leaving 2 bases unmatched. The CDR3 spells CASGDRGNTIYF. CDR3 nucleotide sequence: TGTGCCAGCGGGGACAGGGGAAACACCATATATTTT.

This clone was counted once. This rearrangement joins TRBV4-3 to TRBJ2-5; D gene unclear. CDR1 and CDR2 (germline): LGHNA, YSLEER. V was shortened by 0 bases and J by 3 bases, with 8 bases between the two germline ends. This CDR3 has 14 residues. The CDR3 nucleotides read TGCGCCAGCAGCCAAGACTCGGGTGAAGAGACCCAGTACTTC. It codes for CASSQDSGEETQYF.

With regard to this clone: Other nucleotide sequences in the sample specify the same CDR3. V and J are TRBV18 and TRBJ2-7; D is perhaps TRBD1 or TRBD2 (5 bases each). The germline CDR1 and CDR2 sequences are KGHSH and LQKENI. V was clipped by 4 bases and J by 3 bases, with 10 bases between them. CDR3 length: 13 residues. CDR3 coding DNA: TGTGCCAGCTCACTGGGGGAATACTACGAGCAGTACTTC. Amino acids: CASSLGEYYEQYF.

DNA of the CDR3: TGTGCCAGCAGCTTAACCTACTCCGAGCGATACCAAGAGACCCAGTACTTC. As protein: CASSLTYSERYQETQYF. The chain has TRBV5-6 and TRBJ2-5; D unclear. The V end was cut by 2 bases, the J end by 0 bases, with 17 bases between. This CDR3 comprises 17 residues. In germline, CDR1 is SGHDT, CDR2 YYEEEE.

The chain carries TRBV28 and TRBJ2-7; maybe TRBD2 (5 bases). V was trimmed by 6 bases and J by 5 bases, leaving 17 bases between them. The CDR3 covers 14 residues. The germline CDR1 and CDR2 sequences are MDHEN and SYDVKM. The CDR3 region has the DNA TGTGCCAGCAGCCCCCTAGCTTCTCTCGACGAGCAGTACTTC. It translates to CASSPLASLDEQYF.

The V and J genes are TRBV28 and TRBJ1-5; D not certain. Per germline, CDR1 MDHEN and CDR2 SYDVKM. The CDR3 totals 15 residues. Trimming left V 5 bases short and J 1 base short, with 12 bases between. The CDR3 sequence is CASSDVGKSNQPQHF. The CDR3 nucleotides read TGTGCCAGCAGTGACGTAGGGAAAAGCAATCAGCCCCAGCATTTT. Together with reference TRBV28 and TRBJ1-5, the CDR3 gives the full variable domain: DVKVTQSSRYLVKRTGEKVFLECVQDMDHENMFWYRQDPGLGLRLIYFSYDVKMKEKGDIPEGYSVSREKKERFSLILESASTNQTSMYLCASSDVGKSNQPQHFGDGTRLSIL.

This clone appeared a single time. The V and J genes are TRBV7-9 and TRBJ1-1; 8 bases fit TRBD1. J lost 6 bases, V lost 6 bases, and 9 bases had no gene match. CDR1 and CDR2 from the germline V gene are SEHNR and FQNEAQ (reference sequence). The CDR3 runs to 14 residues. CDR3 DNA sequence: TGTGCCAGCAGGTCCGGGACAGGTGCCTCTGAAGCTTTCTTT. The encoded protein is CASRSGTGASEAFF.

This clone is termed medium-sized (0.01 to 0.1%). J is TRBJ1-1 and V is TRBV19, with D perhaps TRBD1 (5 bases). V was pared by 6 bases and J by 1 base, with 9 bases between. The CDR3 contains 13 residues. Germline assignment: CDR1 LNHDA and CDR2 SQIVND (reference sequence). The chain's CDR3 is CASRDSSNTEAFF. For the CDR3, the DNA is TGTGCCAGTAGAGACAGTTCGAACACTGAAGCTTTCTTT.

The J gene is TRBJ2-5, the V gene TRBV15, with D tentatively TRBD1 or TRBD2 (5 bases each). CDR3 length: 16 residues. From germline, CDR1 is LNHNV and CDR2 YYDKDF (reference sequence). Trimming removed 4 bases from V and 5 bases from J, with 20 bases in between. CDR3 region: CATSTMPGTKFETQYF. Here the CDR3 DNA reads TGTGCCACCAGCACCATGCCCGGGACCAAGTTTGAGACCCAGTACTTC.

CDR3 nucleotides: TGTGCCAGCAGCCCATTCCAGGCGCGGGGGAATACCGGGGAGCTGTTTTTT. Translating gives CASSPFQARGNTGELFF. V gene TRBV9 combines with J gene TRBJ2-2; the match to TRBD2 covers 7 bases. This CDR3 has 17 amino acids. Unmatched junction bases numbered 14, after V lost 4 bases and J lost 5 bases. Germline V lookup: CDR1 SGDLS, CDR2 YYNGEE.